This T cell receptor (beta chain) derives from a study of cytomegalovirus exposure and HLA in healthy donors. Whole-study results and caveats: Analyses of presence and absence presupposed an approximately uniform sequencing depth across donors.

With regard to this clone: Antigen: not known.

The germline gives CDR1 MNHEY, CDR2 SVGAGI. This CDR3 has 12 amino acids. V was cut by 6 bases and J by 4 bases, with 10 bases left in between. The PCR made use of 60 Vbeta and 13 Jbeta primers. Measured with immunoSEQ multiplex PCR; TCRdb has only the in-frame clones, and not every one. Of about 180,000 clones detected, around 80% appear once; the ten largest clones hold under 7.5%. The origin of this receptor is a man under 40 in good health and CMV-seropositive. V gene TRBV6-5 combines with J gene TRBJ2-7, with D unresolved. What was sequenced was PBMCs. CDR3 in DNA: TGTGCCAGCAGCACAGATTTTTACGAGCAGTACTTC. This sequence encodes CASSTDFYEQYF.